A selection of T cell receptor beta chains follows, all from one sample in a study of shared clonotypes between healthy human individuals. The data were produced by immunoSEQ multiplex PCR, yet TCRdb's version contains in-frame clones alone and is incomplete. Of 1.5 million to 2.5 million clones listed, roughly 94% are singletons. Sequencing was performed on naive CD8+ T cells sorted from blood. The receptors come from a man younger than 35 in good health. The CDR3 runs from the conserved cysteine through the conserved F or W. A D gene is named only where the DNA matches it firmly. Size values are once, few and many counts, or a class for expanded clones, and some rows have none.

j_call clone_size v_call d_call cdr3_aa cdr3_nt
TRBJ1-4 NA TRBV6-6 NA CASSYSGSEDEKLFF TGTGCCAGCAGTTACTCCGGGTCCGAGGATGAAAAACTGTTTTTT
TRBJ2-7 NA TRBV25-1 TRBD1 CASSESYFWDSSYEQYF TGTGCCAGCAGTGAATCCTATTTCTGGGACAGCTCCTACGAGCAGTACTTC
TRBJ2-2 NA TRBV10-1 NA CASSGTVTGELFF TGCGCCAGCAGTGGGACAGTCACCGGGGAGCTGTTTTTT
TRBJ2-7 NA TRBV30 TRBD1 CAWKGLGAGGYEQYF TGTGCCTGGAAGGGCTTAGGGGCAGGGGGCTACGAGCAGTACTTC
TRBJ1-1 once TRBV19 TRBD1 CASSIDLEGGRNTEAFF TGTGCCAGTAGTATAGATCTGGAAGGGGGCCGGAACACTGAAGCTTTCTTT
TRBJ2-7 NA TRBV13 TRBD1 CASSSSGTGSYEQYF TGTGCCAGCAGTTCATCCGGGACAGGCAGCTACGAGCAGTACTTC
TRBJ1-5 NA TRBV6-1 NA CASSEVPGPQHF TGTGCCAGCAGTGAAGTCCCCGGGCCCCAGCATTTT
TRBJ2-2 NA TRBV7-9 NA CASSSPLNTGELFF TGTGCCAGCAGCTCGCCGCTGAACACCGGGGAGCTGTTTTTT
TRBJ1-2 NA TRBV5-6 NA CASSQGPGVYTF TGTGCCAGCAGCCAGGGCCCGGGAGTCTACACCTTC
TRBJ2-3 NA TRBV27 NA CASSPTGTSTDTQYF TGTGCCAGCAGCCCCACCGGGACTAGCACAGATACGCAGTATTTT
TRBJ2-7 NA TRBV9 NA CASSVGVALSSYEQYF TGTGCCAGCAGCGTAGGAGTAGCGTTAAGCTCCTACGAGCAGTACTTC
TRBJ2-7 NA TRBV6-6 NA CASTSLNTNYEQYF TGTGCCAGCACCTCCTTAAACACGAACTACGAGCAGTACTTC
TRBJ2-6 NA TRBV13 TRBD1 CASSGISGTGTGANVLTF TGTGCCAGCAGCGGGATCTCCGGGACAGGGACTGGGGCCAACGTCCTGACTTTC
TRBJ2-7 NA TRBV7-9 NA CASAEEGSYEQYF TGTGCCAGCGCTGAGGAAGGGTCCTACGAGCAGTACTTC
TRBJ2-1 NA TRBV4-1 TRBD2 CASSRLAVNEQFF TGCGCCAGCAGCCGACTAGCCGTTAATGAGCAGTTCTTC
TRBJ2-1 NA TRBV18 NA CASSPSRDQNEQFF TGTGCCAGCTCACCGAGCAGGGATCAGAATGAGCAGTTCTTC
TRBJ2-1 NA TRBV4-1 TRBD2 CASSQEWDYAPKNEQFF TGCGCCAGCAGCCAGGAATGGGACTACGCGCCCAAAAATGAGCAGTTCTTC
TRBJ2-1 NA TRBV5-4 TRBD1 CASSPTGAGNEQFF TGTGCCAGCAGCCCGACAGGGGCAGGCAATGAGCAGTTCTTC
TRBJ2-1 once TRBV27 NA CASSSLASRNEQFF TGTGCCAGCAGTTCCCTAGCGAGCCGCAATGAGCAGTTCTTC
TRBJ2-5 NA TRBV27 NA CASTLIPNQETQYF TGTGCCAGCACCTTGATTCCCAACCAAGAGACCCAGTACTTC
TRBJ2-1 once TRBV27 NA CASSLNRYEQFF TGTGCCAGCAGTTTAAACAGGTATGAGCAGTTCTTC
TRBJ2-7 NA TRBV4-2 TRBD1 CASSQEQGGTGGPYEQYF TGTGCCAGCAGCCAAGAACAAGGGGGGACAGGGGGGCCCTACGAGCAGTACTTC
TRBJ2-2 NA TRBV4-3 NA CASSQLARGELFF TGCGCCAGCAGCCAACTAGCGCGCGGGGAGCTGTTTTTT
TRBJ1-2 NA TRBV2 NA CASSEFQLPIYGYTF TGTGCCAGCAGTGAATTTCAGCTACCTATCTATGGCTACACCTTC
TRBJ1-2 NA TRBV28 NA CASSFGQSEGYGYTF TGTGCCAGCAGTTTTGGACAGTCCGAGGGATATGGCTACACCTTC
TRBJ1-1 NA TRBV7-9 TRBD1 CASSQGGTEAFF TGTGCCAGCTCTCAGGGGGGCACTGAAGCTTTCTTT
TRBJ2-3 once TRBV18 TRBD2 CASSSREAGAFFSTDTQYF TGTGCCAGCTCATCTCGGGAAGCGGGAGCGTTCTTTAGCACAGATACGCAGTATTTT
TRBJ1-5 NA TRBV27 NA CASSLGMGQPQHF TGTGCCAGCAGTTTAGGAATGGGTCAGCCCCAGCATTTT
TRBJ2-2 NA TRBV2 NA CASSAITVQWSTGELFF TGTGCCAGCAGTGCGATTACAGTTCAATGGAGCACCGGGGAGCTGTTTTTT
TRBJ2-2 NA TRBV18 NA CASSPPRGAFTGELFF TGTGCCAGCTCACCCCCCCGGGGCGCTTTTACCGGGGAGCTGTTTTTT
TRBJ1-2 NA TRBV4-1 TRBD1 CASSQDGPPGQGAYGYTF TGCGCCAGCAGCCAAGATGGGCCCCCGGGACAGGGGGCGTATGGCTACACCTTC
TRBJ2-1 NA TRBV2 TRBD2 CASSEINSGRLGNEQFF TGTGCCAGCAGTGAGATAAATAGCGGGAGGTTGGGCAATGAGCAGTTCTTC
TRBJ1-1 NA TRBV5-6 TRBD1 CASSLGAGGTEAFF TGTGCCAGCAGCTTGGGGGCAGGGGGCACTGAAGCTTTCTTT
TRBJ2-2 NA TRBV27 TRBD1 CASSFTTGGFELFF TGTGCCAGCAGTTTTACGACAGGGGGCTTTGAGCTGTTTTTT
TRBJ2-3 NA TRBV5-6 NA CASSQRLHLDTQYF TGTGCCAGCAGCCAAAGACTACACTTAGATACGCAGTATTTT
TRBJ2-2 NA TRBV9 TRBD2 CASSVALAGGNTGELFF TGTGCCAGCAGCGTAGCCCTAGCGGGAGGGAACACCGGGGAGCTGTTTTTT
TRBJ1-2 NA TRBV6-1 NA CASSENRGRDGYTF TGTGCCAGCAGTGAAAATCGGGGGCGGGATGGCTACACCTTC
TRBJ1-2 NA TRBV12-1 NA CASSRTRGNRRVLWGYTF TGTGCCAGCAGCCGAACAAGGGGGAACAGAAGAGTACTATGGGGCTACACCTTC
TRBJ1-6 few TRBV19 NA CASGDFNSPLHF TGTGCCAGTGGGGACTTTAATTCACCCCTCCACTTT
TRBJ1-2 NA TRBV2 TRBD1 CASSEGTGNYYGYTF TGTGCCAGCAGTGAAGGGACAGGGAATTACTATGGCTACACCTTC
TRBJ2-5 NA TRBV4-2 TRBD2 CASSQVAGASWTQYF TGTGCCAGCAGCCAAGTAGCGGGGGCGTCGTGGACCCAGTACTTC